A single sample is the source of the 20 T cell receptor beta chains below, sequenced in a study of regulatory T cells in long-lasting Graves disease. Through Arm-PCR of CDR3 regions and iRepertoire HTBI primers, TCR beta libraries were built. TCRdb redid the calling of the multiplex PCR reads with MiXCR, one entry per CDR3 protein. The sample lists some 500,000 distinct CDR3 sequences, 16% seen once, with roughly 25% in the top ten. The time point is: newly diagnosed GD, antithyroid drugs for less than 3 months. Making the TCR library involved RNA that had been extracted from PBMCs. This same sample was also taken into another study, of T cells in Graves' hyperthyroidism and ophthalmopathy.

The sequencing here drew on peripheral blood mononuclear cells (PBMCs), taken at new diagnosis, from a patient treated with antithyroid drugs. The origin of the receptors is a woman aged 35 to 59 with Graves disease.

This clonotype was observed a few times. The chain carries TRBV5-1 and TRBJ1-4; 8 nucleotides match TRBD1. Germline V gene lookup returns CDR1 SGHRS and CDR2 YFSETQ. The V gene end was trimmed by 2 bases and the J gene end by 11 bases; junction bases not matched to a gene: 8. This CDR3 has 14 amino acids. The CDR3 DNA is TGCGCCAGCAGCTTAGGACAGGGAACGGGGAAACTGTTTTTT. Its translation is CASSLGQGTGKLFF.

This clonotype has ten or more counts. The V and J genes are TRBV18 and TRBJ1-2, with TRBD1 as a possible D gene (6 bases). The CDR3 consists of 17 residues. Germline V gene sequence: CDR1 KGHSH, CDR2 LQKENI. V was shortened by 3 bases and J by 4 bases, with 21 bases between the two germline ends. DNA for the CDR3: TGTGCCAGCTCACCCGGCATGCAGGACAGTTTGGGCTATGGCTACACCTTC. Its protein is CASSPGMQDSLGYGYTF.

This clonotype showed up many times. This rearrangement joins TRBV12-3 or TRBV12-4 to TRBJ1-1; D uncertain. The CDR3 extends over 14 amino acids. The germline V and J ends were trimmed by 3 bases and 0 bases, with 8 bases remaining between them. CDR3 protein: CASSFQVMNTEAFF. DNA for the CDR3: TGTGCCAGCAGTTTTCAGGTGATGAACACTGAAGCTTTCTTT.

The chain uses TRBV15 and TRBJ1-2, with TRBD1 matching 8 bases. Germline CDR1 and CDR2: LNHNV and YYDKDF (reference sequence). This CDR3 has 16 amino acids. After removal of 4 bases from V and 2 bases from J, the junction contained 9 bases not matched to a gene. CDR3 coding DNA: TGTGCCACCAGCAAGAGACCCCAGGGGGCCAACTATGGCTACACCTTC. The encoded protein is CATSKRPQGANYGYTF.

The chain employs TRBV27 and TRBJ2-2; weak D call: TRBD2 (6 bases). Looked up from germline, CDR1 is MNHEY and CDR2 is SMNVEV (reference sequence). Trimming removed 5 bases from V and 3 bases from J, with 10 bases in between. This CDR3 contains 14 residues. The CDR3 sequence: CASSAGGHTGELFF. The CDR3 bases are TGTGCCAGCAGTGCCGGGGGACACACCGGGGAGCTGTTTTTT.

The sample holds many counts of this clonotype. At one end, the junction sequence differs from germline, possibly due to a read error. V is TRBV5-1 and J is TRBJ1-1; D unresolved. Germline-derived CDR1 and CDR2 are SGHRS and YFSETQ. The CDR3 is 14 residues long. CDR3 in DNA: TGTGCCAGCAGCTTGGGCAGCTTGAACACTGAAGCTTTCTTT. It specifies CASSLGSLNTEAFF.

This clonotype was seen repeatedly, ten times or more. The V gene is TRBV6-1, the J gene TRBJ2-7, with unresolved D. V was cut by 5 bases and J by 0 bases, with 11 bases left in between. Germline CDR1 reads MNHNS; CDR2 reads SASEGT. CDR3 length: 14 amino acids. The CDR3 sequence is CASSQTRSSYEQYF. CDR3 coding DNA: TGTGCCAGCAGTCAGACCAGGAGCTCCTACGAGCAGTACTTC.

At least ten counts were recorded for this clonotype. V usage is TRBV2 and J usage is TRBJ1-1, with a tentative D call TRBD1 (5 bases). Trimming removed 6 bases from V and 1 base from J, with 9 bases in between. Germline V gene lookup returns CDR1 SNHLY and CDR2 FYNNEI. CDR3 length: 13 residues. Here the CDR3 reads CASRQDTNTEAFF. The CDR3 coding sequence is TGTGCCAGCAGGCAGGACACGAACACTGAAGCTTTCTTT.

This clonotype was picked up many times. This CDR3 reads CASSSQDRGGSDTQYF. CDR3 DNA sequence: TGTGCCAGCAGTTCCCAGGACAGGGGAGGGAGCGATACGCAGTATTTT. V usage is TRBV28 and J usage is TRBJ2-3; 9 bases fit TRBD1. The CDR3 extends over 16 amino acids. Trimming removed 4 bases from V and 6 bases from J; junction bases left unmatched: 11. Germline CDR1 reads MDHEN; CDR2 reads SYDVKM.

Ten or more counts support this clonotype. This sequence joins TRBV11-2 and TRBJ2-5; D unresolved. Trimming stripped 1 base from V and 4 bases from J, with 10 bases between. The CDR3 has 14 amino acids. In germline, CDR1 is SGHAT, CDR2 FQNNGV. Here the CDR3 reads CASSLGSTIETQYF. The CDR3 region has the DNA TGTGCCAGCAGCTTAGGGTCTACCATAGAGACCCAGTACTTC. The full variable domain, its missing parts supplied by reference TRBV11-2 and TRBJ2-5, is EAGVAQSPRYKIIEKRQSVAFWCNPISGHATLYWYQQILGQGPKLLIQFQNNGVVDDSQLPKDRFSAERLKGVDSTLKIQPAKLEDSAVYLCASSLGSTIETQYFGPGTRLLVL.

This clonotype was seen once. A much larger clone lies a single base off, so this may be a read error. The genes are TRBV3-1 and TRBJ2-7, with TRBD2 as a possible D gene (7 bases). This CDR3 has 17 residues. The germline V gene encodes CDR1 LGHDT and CDR2 YNNKEL (reference sequence). The CDR3 region has the DNA TGTGTCAGCAGCCAAGAAGGGGGAGGGGCGAGCACCTACGAGCAGTACTTC. It codes for CVSSQEGGGASTYEQYF.

There are a few counts of this clonotype. V gene TRBV9 combines with J gene TRBJ2-2; 8 positions match TRBD2. The J segment lost 2 bases and the V segment lost 7 bases, leaving 10 bases of the junction unmatched. Germline CDR1 reads SGDLS; CDR2 reads YYNGEE. This CDR3 has 16 residues. The CDR3 bases are TGTGCCAGCGACCTCAGCGGGGGCCCTAACACCGGGGAGCTGTTTTTT. This encodes CASDLSGGPNTGELFF.

This clonotype appeared a few times. CDR3 sequence reads: CSAGDRGYGYEKLFF. The CDR3 DNA reads as TGCAGTGCTGGGGACAGGGGTTATGGATACGAAAAACTGTTTTTT. The chain has TRBV20-1 and TRBJ1-4; TRBD1 matches at 10 bases. V lost 5 bases, J lost 8 bases, and 11 bases stayed unmatched. Germline V gene sequence: CDR1 DFQATT, CDR2 SNEGSKA (reference sequence). The CDR3 consists of 15 residues.

This chain connects TRBV20-1 to TRBJ1-4; possible D gene TRBD1, 6 bases. The germline V gene encodes CDR1 DFQATT and CDR2 SNEGSKA (reference sequence). The V end was cut by 3 bases, the J end by 2 bases, with 19 bases between. CDR3 length equals 17 residues. The CDR3 sequence is CSASSPGQTRTNEKLFF. CDR3 bases: TGCAGTGCTAGTAGCCCAGGACAGACCCGGACTAATGAAAAACTGTTTTTT.

The chain joins TRBV4-2 to TRBJ1-6; maybe TRBD1 (5 bases). Germline CDR1 and CDR2: LGHNA and YNFKEQ. This CDR3 is built from 17 residues. Trimming took off 0 bases at V and 7 bases at J, with 16 bases between the two ends. In nucleotides, the CDR3 is TGTGCCAGCAGCCAAGATAACCCGCCCGGGGGAAATTCACCCCTCCACTTT. The encoded protein is CASSQDNPPGGNSPLHF.

This clonotype came up once. V usage is TRBV28 and J usage is TRBJ2-3, with 10 bases identical to TRBD2. The CDR3 sequence is 15 residues long. Trimming took 6 bases from V and 4 from J; bases not matched to a gene: 7. Germline CDR1 is MDHEN and CDR2 is SYDVKM. Written as DNA, the CDR3 is TGTGCCAGCAGCTCTAGCGGGGGTTTCTCAGATACGCAGTATTTT. It is translated as CASSSSGGFSDTQYF.

Only a few counts were recorded for this clonotype. The V call is TRBV25-1, the J call TRBJ2-7; perhaps TRBD1 as D (5 bases). The CDR3 runs 14 residues. V was clipped by 4 bases and J by 7 bases, with 17 bases between them. Germline V CDR1 and CDR2: MGHDK, SYGVNS. The CDR3 reads CASSGGGRVREQYF. CDR3 bases: TGTGCCAGCAGTGGCGGTGGCAGGGTACGGGAGCAGTACTTC.

This clonotype was seen repeatedly, ten times or more. This rearrangement joins TRBV12-3 or TRBV12-4 to TRBJ2-2; 9 bases match TRBD1. V lost 6 bases to trimming and J lost 4 bases; unmatched junction nucleotides: 6. The CDR3 loop spans 15 amino acids. DNA for the CDR3: TGTGCCAGCAGGGCCGGGACAGGGTTCACCGGGGAGCTGTTTTTT. Protein product: CASRAGTGFTGELFF.

This clonotype was recorded many times. J is TRBJ1-2 and V is TRBV6-1, with 7 positions matching TRBD1. J was trimmed by 6 bases and V by 5 bases; bases with no gene match: 3. The CDR3 runs to 12 residues. Germline CDR1 MNHNS, CDR2 SASEGT. The CDR3 DNA sequence: TGTGCCAGCAGTCGACAGGGAGATGGCTACACCTTC. Encoded protein: CASSRQGDGYTF.

This clonotype was seen ten or more times. The chain is built from TRBV2 and TRBJ1-2; 7 bases map to TRBD1. In germline, CDR1 is SNHLY, CDR2 FYNNEI. Germline trimming cut 0 bases from V and 4 bases from J; bases unmatched to any gene: 8. The CDR3 length is 16 residues. This CDR3 reads CASSEAAGKGAYGYTF. In DNA form, the CDR3 reads TGTGCCAGCAGTGAAGCCGCCGGGAAGGGGGCCTATGGCTACACCTTC.